This T cell receptor beta chain was sequenced in a study of blood T cell repertoires in COVID-19. Study-wide background: COVID-19 samples collected from the United States, Italy and Spain covered acute and convalescent phases. From T cells, B-cell-depleted T cells, or PBMCs came the material, which was cDNA or gDNA.

Seattle enrolled patients during active infection and tracked them longitudinally. Per the original data handling: Amplification from reference gene primers served as the basis for estimated nucleated cell counts. Only in-frame clones appear in the TCRdb table, and some are missing; sequencing was by immunoSEQ multiplex PCR. V and J calls and clone size are as listed in that table; D and trimming were resolved from the DNA. This table has approximately 90,000 clones, just under 80% appearing once. The specimen sequenced was peripheral blood. The source is a man between 65 and 79 years old with COVID-19, enrolled during active disease.

Written as DNA, the CDR3 is TGTGCCAGCAGTCGGGGACAGGGTCTAGGTGGCTACACCTTC. This encodes CASSRGQGLGGYTF. The genes are TRBV6-5 and TRBJ1-2; 9 bases align to TRBD1. Germline CDR1 is MNHEY and CDR2 is SVGAGI. After removal of 5 bases from V and 7 bases from J, the junction contained 8 bases not matched to a gene. The CDR3 sequence is 14 residues long.